This entry concerns a single T cell receptor (beta chain). The CDR3 loop spans 15 amino acids. Per germline, CDR1 MDHEN and CDR2 SYDVKM. The germline V and J ends were trimmed by 6 bases and 3 bases, with 17 bases remaining between them. The data derive from a study of blood T cell repertoires in COVID-19. Profiling relied on immunoSEQ multiplex PCR, and the TCRdb table lists in-frame clones only, not all of them. The table includes under 200,000 clones, 80% to 95% detected once. The TCR was taken from a man aged 50 to 59 with acute or convalescent COVID-19. The rearrangement joins TRBV28 to TRBJ1-2; D gene uncertain. The sequencing input was peripheral blood. The CDR3 loop reads CASRQRRTDYYGYTF. The CDR3 coding sequence is TGTGCCAGCAGACAGAGGAGGACGGACTACTATGGCTACACCTTC.